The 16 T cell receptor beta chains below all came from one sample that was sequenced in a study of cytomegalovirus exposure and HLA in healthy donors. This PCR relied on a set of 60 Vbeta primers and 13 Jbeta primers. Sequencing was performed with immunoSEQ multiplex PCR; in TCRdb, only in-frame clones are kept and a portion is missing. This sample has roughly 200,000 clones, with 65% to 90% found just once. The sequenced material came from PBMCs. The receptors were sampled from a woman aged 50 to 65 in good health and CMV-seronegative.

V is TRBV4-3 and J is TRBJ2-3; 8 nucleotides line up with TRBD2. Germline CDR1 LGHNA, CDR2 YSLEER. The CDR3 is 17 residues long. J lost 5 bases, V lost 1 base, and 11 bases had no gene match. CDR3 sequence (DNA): TGCGCCAGCAGCCAAGGAGGGAGGGCGGGAGGTCGAGATACGCAGTATTTT. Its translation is CASSQGGRAGGRDTQYF.

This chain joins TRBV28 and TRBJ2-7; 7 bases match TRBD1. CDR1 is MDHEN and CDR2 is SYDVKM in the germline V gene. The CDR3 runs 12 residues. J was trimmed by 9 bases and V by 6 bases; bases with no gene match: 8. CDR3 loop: CASSSGQVAQYF. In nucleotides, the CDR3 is TGTGCCAGCAGCAGCGGACAGGTGGCGCAGTACTTC.

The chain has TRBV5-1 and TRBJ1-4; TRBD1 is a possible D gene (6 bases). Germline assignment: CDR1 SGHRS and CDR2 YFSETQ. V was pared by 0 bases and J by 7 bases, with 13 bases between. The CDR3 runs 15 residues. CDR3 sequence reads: CASSLEGGVSEKLFF. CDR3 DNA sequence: TGCGCCAGCAGCTTGGAGGGGGGGGTCAGTGAAAAACTGTTTTTT.

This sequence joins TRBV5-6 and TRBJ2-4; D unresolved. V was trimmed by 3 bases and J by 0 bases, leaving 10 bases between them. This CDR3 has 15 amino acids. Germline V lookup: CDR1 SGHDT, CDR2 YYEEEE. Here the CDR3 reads CASSYPRLAKNIQYF. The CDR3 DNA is TGTGCCAGCAGCTATCCGAGACTAGCCAAAAACATTCAGTACTTC.

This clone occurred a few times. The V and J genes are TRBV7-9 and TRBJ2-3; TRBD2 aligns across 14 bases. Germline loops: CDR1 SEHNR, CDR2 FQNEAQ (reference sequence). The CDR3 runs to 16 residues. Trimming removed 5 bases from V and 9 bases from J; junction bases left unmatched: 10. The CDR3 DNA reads TGTGCCAGCAGCCCTCCGGGACTAGCGGGAGAGGGCACGCAGTATTTT. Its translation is CASSPPGLAGEGTQYF.

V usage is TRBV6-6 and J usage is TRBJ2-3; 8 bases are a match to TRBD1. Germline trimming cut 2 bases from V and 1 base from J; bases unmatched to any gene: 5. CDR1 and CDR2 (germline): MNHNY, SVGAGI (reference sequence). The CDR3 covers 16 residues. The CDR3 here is CASSYGTGGRTDTQYF. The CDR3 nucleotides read TGTGCCAGCAGTTACGGTACAGGGGGTCGCACAGATACGCAGTATTTT.

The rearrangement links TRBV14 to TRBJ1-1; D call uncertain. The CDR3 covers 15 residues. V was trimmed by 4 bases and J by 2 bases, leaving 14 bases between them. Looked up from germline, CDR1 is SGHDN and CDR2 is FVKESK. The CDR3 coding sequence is TGTGCCAGCAGCCCAAGAGTGAGATTTAACACTGAAGCTTTCTTT. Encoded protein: CASSPRVRFNTEAFF.

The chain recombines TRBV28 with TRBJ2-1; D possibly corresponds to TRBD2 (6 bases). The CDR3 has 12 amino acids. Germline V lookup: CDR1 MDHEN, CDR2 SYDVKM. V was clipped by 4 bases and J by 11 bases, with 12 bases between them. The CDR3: CASSSRTTKQFF. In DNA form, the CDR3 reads TGTGCCAGCAGTTCCCGGACTACCAAGCAGTTCTTC.

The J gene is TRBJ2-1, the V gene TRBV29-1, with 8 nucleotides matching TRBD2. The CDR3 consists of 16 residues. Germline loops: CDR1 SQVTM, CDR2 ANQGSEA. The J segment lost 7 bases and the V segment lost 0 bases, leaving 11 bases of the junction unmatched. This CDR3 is CSVEDRDSGAPNEQFF. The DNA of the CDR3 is TGCAGCGTTGAAGATCGGGATAGCGGGGCGCCGAATGAGCAGTTCTTC.

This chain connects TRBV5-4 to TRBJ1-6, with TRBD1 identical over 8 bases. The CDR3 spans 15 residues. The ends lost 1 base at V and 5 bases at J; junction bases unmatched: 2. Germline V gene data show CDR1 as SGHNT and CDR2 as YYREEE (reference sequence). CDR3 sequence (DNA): TGTGCCAGCAGCTTGACGGACAGGGATAATTCACCCCTCCACTTT. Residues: CASSLTDRDNSPLHF.

CDR3 region: CASSLTGTGNQPQHF. The CDR3, as DNA: TGTGCCAGCAGTTTAACGGGTACTGGCAATCAGCCCCAGCATTTT. This chain links TRBV28 with TRBJ1-5, with D hard to call. The V and J ends lost 2 bases and 2 bases respectively, with 10 bases between them. CDR1 is MDHEN, CDR2 SYDVKM, per germline. The length of the CDR3 is 15 residues.

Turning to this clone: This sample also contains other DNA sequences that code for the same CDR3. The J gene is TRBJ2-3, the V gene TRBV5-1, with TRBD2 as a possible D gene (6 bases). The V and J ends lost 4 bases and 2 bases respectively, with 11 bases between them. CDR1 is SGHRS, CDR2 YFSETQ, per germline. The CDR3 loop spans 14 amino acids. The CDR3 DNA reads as TGCGCCAGCAGCCTCGGGGGTTACACAGATACGCAGTATTTT. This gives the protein CASSLGGYTDTQYF. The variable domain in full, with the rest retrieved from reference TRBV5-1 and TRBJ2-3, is KAGVTQTPRYLIKTRGQQVTLSCSPISGHRSVSWYQQTPGQGLQFLFEYFSETQRNKGNFPGRFSGRQFSNSRSEMNVSTLELGDSALYLCASSLGGYTDTQYFGPGTRLTVL.

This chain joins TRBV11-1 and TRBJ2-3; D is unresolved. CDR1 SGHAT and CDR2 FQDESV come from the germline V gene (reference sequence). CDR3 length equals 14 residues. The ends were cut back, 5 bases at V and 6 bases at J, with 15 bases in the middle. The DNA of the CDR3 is TGTGCCAGCAGCCCGACCCGGGTAGCCGATACGCAGTATTTT. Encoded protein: CASSPTRVADTQYF.

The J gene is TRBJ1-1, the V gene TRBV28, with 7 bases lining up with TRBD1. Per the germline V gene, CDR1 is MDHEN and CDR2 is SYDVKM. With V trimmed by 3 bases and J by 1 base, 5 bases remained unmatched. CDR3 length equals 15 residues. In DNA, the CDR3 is TGTGCCAGCAGTTTCCACAGGGGAAGGAACACTGAAGCTTTCTTT. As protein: CASSFHRGRNTEAFF.

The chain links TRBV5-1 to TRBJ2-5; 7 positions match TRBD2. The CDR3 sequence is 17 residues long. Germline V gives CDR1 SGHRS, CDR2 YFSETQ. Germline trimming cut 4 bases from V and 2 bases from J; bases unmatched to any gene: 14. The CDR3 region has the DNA TGCGCCAGCAGCCCCGGGGGAGGGAGAGCTACACAAGAGACCCAGTACTTC. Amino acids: CASSPGGGRATQETQYF.

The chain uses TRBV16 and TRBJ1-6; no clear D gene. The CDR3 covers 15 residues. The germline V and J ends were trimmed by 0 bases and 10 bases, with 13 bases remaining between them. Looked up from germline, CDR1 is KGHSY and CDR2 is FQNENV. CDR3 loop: CASSQSIMRTSPLHF. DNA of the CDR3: TGTGCCAGCAGCCAATCGATTATGAGAACCTCACCCCTCCACTTT.